The T cell receptor (beta chain) under discussion was sequenced for a study of T-cell reconstitution after alpha-beta-depleted transplantation in children. This clonotype was found many times. Its cognate antigen is unknown. Using unique molecular identifiers, the investigators prepared the TCRbeta library. TCRdb recomputed calls from the PCR reads with MiXCR, one row per CDR3 protein. The data show about 280,000 distinct CDR3 sequences, roughly 12% seen once. Study-level findings and limits: After one year, T-cell counts and TCRbeta diversity mostly came from new T cells. For some patients, TCRbeta diversity was high at day 60 because of recipient T cells and thymic progenitors that survived. By about two months after transplant, alpha-beta T cells reportedly arose from several hundred graft clones that had expanded.

The TCR comes from a male patient aged 2 to 10 who had a stem cell transplant for chronic granulomatous disease, so the T cells may come from the graft donor. This specimen was peripheral blood, taken 180 days after TCRalphabeta/CD19-depleted stem cell transplant.

The DNA of the CDR3 is TGTGCCAGCAGACTAGCGGGAGTCTCTGCTACCGAGCAGTACTTC. This encodes CASRLAGVSATEQYF. The J gene is TRBJ2-7, the V gene TRBV6-1, with 11 bases aligning to TRBD2. V lost 6 bases, J lost 6 bases, and 10 bases stayed unmatched. The CDR3 covers 15 residues. Germline CDR1 and CDR2: MNHNS and SASEGT.